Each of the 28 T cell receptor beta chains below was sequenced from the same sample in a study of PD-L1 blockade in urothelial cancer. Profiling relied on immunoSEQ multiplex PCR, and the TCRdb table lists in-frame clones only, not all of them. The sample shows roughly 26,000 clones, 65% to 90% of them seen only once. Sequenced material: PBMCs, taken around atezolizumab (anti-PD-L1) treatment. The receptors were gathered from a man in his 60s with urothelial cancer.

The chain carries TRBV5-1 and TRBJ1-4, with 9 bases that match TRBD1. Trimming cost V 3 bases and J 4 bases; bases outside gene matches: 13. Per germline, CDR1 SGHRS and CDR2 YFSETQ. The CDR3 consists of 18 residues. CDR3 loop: CASSSDHTDRGFNEKLFF. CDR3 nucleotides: TGCGCCAGCAGCTCGGATCACACGGACAGGGGATTTAATGAAAAACTGTTTTTT.

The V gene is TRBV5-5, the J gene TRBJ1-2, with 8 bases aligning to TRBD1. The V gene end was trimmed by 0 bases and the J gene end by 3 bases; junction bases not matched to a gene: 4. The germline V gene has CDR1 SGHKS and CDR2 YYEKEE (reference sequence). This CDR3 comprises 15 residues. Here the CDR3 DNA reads TGTGCCAGCAGCTTGGCCCTGGACAGGGACTATGGCTACACCTTC. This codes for CASSLALDRDYGYTF.

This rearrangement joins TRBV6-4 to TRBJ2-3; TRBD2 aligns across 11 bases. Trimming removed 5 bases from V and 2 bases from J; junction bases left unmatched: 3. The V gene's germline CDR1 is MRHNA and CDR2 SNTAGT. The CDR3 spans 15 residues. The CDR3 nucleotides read TGTGCCAGCAGTCTAGCGGGAGGACACACAGATACGCAGTATTTT. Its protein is CASSLAGGHTDTQYF.

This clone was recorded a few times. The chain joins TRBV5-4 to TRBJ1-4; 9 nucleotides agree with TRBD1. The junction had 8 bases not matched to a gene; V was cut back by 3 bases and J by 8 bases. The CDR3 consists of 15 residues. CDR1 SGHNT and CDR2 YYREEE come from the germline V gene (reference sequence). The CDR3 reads CASSSKQGAGEKLFF. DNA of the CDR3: TGTGCCAGCAGCTCGAAACAGGGGGCAGGGGAAAAACTGTTTTTT.

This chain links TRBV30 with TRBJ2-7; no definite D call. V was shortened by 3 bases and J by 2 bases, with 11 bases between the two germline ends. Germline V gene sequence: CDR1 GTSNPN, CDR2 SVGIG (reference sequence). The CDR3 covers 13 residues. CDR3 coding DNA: TGTGCCTGGAGCCAGCGAAATCCCTACGAGCAGTACTTC. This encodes CAWSQRNPYEQYF.

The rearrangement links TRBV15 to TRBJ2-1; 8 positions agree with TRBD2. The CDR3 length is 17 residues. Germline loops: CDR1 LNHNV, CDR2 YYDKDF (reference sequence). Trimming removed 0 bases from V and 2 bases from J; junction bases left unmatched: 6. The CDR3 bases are TGTGCCACCAGCAGAGATCACGGCGGGAGGACCTACAATGAGCAGTTCTTC. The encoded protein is CATSRDHGGRTYNEQFF.

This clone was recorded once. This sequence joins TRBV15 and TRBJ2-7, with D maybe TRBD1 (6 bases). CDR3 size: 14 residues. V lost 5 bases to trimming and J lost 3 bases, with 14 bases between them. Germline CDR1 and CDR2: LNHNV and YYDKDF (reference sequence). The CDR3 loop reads CATSSVGRGYEQYF. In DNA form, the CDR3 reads TGTGCCACCAGCTCGGTGGGCAGGGGCTACGAGCAGTACTTC. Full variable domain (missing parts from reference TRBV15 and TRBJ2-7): DAMVIQNPRYQVTQFGKPVTLSCSQTLNHNVMYWYQQKSSQAPKLLFHYYDKDFNNEADTPDNFQSRRPNTSFCFLDIRSPGLGDTAMYLCATSSVGRGYEQYFGPGTRLTVT.

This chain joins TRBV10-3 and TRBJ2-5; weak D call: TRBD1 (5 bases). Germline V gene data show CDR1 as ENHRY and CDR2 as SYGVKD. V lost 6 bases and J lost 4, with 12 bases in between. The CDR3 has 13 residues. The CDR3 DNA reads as TGTGCCATCAGGACAGACAGTCGAGAGACCCAGTACTTC. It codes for CAIRTDSRETQYF.

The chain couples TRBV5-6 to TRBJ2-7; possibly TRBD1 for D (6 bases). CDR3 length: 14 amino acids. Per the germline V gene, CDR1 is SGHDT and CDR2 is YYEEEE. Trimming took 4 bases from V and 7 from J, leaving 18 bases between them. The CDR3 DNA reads TGTGCCAGCAGCAAACGACAGGCCCTGGGGGAGCAGTACTTC. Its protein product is CASSKRQALGEQYF.

The CDR3 sequence is CASRDRGRNQPQHF. CDR3 bases: TGTGCCAGCAGGGACAGGGGGCGGAATCAGCCCCAGCATTTT. This chain joins TRBV6-1 and TRBJ1-5; TRBD1 matches at 11 bases. This CDR3 is 14 amino acids long. V lost 6 bases to trimming and J lost 4 bases; unmatched junction nucleotides: 2. Germline CDR1 and CDR2: MNHNS and SASEGT.

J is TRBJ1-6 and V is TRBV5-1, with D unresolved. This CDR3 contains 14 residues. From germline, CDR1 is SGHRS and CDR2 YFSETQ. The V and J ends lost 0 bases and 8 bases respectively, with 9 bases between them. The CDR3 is CASSLGERDSPLHF. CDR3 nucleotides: TGCGCCAGCAGCTTGGGTGAGAGGGATTCACCCCTCCACTTT. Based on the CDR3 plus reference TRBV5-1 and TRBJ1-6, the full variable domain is KAGVTQTPRYLIKTRGQQVTLSCSPISGHRSVSWYQQTPGQGLQFLFEYFSETQRNKGNFPGRFSGRQFSNSRSEMNVSTLELGDSALYLCASSLGERDSPLHFGNGTRLTVT.

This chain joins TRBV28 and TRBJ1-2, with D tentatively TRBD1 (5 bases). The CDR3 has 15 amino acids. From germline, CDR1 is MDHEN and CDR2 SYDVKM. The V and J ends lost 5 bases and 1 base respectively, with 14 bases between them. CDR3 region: CASSLGSTDNYGYTF. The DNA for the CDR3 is TGTGCCAGCAGTCTTGGATCGACAGATAACTATGGCTACACCTTC.

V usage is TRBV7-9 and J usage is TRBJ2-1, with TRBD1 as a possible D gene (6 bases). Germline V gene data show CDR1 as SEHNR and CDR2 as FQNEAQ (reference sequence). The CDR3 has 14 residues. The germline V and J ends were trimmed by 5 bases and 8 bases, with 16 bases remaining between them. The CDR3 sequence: CASSADYREHEQFF. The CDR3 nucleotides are TGTGCCAGCAGCGCTGATTACAGGGAGCATGAGCAGTTCTTC.

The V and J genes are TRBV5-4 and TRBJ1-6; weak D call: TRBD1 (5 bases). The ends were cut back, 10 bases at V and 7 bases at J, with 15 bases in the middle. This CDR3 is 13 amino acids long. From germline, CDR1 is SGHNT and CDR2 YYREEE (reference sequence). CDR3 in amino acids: CAYRGGVNSPLHF. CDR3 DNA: TGTGCCTATAGGGGCGGAGTAAATTCACCCCTCCACTTT.

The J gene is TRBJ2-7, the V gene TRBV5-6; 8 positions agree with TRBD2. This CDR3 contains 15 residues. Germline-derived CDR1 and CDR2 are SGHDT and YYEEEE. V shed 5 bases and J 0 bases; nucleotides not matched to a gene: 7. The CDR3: CASSSLAGNSYEQYF. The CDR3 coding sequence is TGTGCCAGCAGTTCCCTAGCGGGCAACTCCTACGAGCAGTACTTC. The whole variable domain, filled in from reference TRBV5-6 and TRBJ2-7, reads DAGVTQSPTHLIKTRGQQVTLRCSPKSGHDTVSWYQQALGQGPQFIFQYYEEEERQRGNFPDRFSGHQFPNYSSELNVNALLLGDSALYLCASSSLAGNSYEQYFGPGTRLTVT.

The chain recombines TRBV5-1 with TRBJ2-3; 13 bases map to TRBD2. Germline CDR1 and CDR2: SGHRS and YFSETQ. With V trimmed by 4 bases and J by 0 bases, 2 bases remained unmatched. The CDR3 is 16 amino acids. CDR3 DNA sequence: TGCGCCAGCAGCCTGGGACTAGCGGGAAGCACAGATACGCAGTATTTT. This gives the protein CASSLGLAGSTDTQYF.

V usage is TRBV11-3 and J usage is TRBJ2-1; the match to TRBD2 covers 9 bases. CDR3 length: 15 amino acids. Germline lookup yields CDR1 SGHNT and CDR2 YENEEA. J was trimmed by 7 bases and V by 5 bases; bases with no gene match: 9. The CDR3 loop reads CASSVLAGHPNEQFF. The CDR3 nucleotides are TGTGCCAGCAGCGTACTAGCGGGCCACCCTAATGAGCAGTTCTTC.

This CDR3 reads CSVVFDRAPGYTF. CDR3 sequence (DNA): TGCAGCGTTGTTTTTGACAGGGCGCCTGGCTACACCTTC. The gene calls are TRBV29-1 and TRBJ1-2; 7 bases agree with TRBD1. Germline V gene sequence: CDR1 SQVTM, CDR2 ANQGSEA. V dropped 4 bases and J dropped 7; count of bases not matched to a gene: 9. The length of the CDR3 is 13 residues.

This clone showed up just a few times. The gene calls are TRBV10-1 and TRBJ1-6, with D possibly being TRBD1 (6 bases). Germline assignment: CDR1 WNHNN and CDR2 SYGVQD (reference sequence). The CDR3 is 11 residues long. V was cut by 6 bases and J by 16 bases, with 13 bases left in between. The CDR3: CASSDDRILHF. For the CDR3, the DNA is TGCGCCAGCAGCGATGACAGGATACTCCACTTT.

Written as DNA, the CDR3 is TGTGCCAGCAGCTTTAGAGGCAGAACTAATGAAAAACTGTTTTTT. Translated, it gives CASSFRGRTNEKLFF. The J gene is TRBJ1-4, the V gene TRBV11-2; D not certain. Germline CDR1 is SGHAT and CDR2 is FQNNGV. Trimming cost V 3 bases and J 1 base, with 9 bases left between them. The CDR3 loop spans 15 amino acids.

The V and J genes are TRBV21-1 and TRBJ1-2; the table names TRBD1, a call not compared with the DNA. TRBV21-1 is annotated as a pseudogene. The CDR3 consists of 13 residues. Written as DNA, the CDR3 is TGTGCCAGCAGCCCCCCAGGCCCCTATGGCTACACCTTC. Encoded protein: CASSPPGPYGYTF.

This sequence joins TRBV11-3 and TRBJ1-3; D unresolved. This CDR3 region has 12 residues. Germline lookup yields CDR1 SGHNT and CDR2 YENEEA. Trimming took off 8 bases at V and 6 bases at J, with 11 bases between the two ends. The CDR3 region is CASAGITNTIYF. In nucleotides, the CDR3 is TGTGCCAGCGCCGGGATAACAAACACCATATATTTT.

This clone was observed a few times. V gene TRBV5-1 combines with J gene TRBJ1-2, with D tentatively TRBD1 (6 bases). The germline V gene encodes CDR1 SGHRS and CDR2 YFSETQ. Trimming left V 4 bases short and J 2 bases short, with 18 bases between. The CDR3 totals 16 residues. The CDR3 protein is CASSPDRGGANYGYTF. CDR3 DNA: TGCGCCAGCAGCCCGGATCGAGGGGGGGCCAACTATGGCTACACCTTC.

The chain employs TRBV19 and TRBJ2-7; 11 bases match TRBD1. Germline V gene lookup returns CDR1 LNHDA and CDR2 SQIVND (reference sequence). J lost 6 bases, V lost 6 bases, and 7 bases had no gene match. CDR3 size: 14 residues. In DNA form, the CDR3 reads TGTGCCAGTAGCCCCGCCGGGACAGGGGGCGAGCAGTACTTC. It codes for CASSPAGTGGEQYF.

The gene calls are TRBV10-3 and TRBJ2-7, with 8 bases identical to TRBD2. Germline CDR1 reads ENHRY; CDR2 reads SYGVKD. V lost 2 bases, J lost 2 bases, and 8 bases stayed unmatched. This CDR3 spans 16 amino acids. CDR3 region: CAISEGLAGATYEQYF. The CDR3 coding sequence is TGTGCCATCAGTGAGGGGCTAGCGGGTGCCACCTACGAGCAGTACTTC.

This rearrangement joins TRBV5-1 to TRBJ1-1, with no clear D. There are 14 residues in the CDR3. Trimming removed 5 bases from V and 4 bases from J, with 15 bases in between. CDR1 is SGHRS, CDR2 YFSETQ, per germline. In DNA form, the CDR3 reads TGCGCCAGCAGGGACCCGAACCGGGGCACTGAAGCTTTCTTT. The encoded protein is CASRDPNRGTEAFF.

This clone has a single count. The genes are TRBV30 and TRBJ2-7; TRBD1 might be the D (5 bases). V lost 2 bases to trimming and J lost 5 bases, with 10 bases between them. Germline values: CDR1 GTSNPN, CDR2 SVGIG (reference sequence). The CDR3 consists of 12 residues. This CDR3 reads CAWSRKGDEQYF. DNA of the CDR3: TGTGCCTGGAGTCGCAAAGGGGACGAGCAGTACTTC.

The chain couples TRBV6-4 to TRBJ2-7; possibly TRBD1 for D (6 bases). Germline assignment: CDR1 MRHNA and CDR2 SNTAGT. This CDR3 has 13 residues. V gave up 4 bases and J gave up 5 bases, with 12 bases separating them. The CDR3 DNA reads TGTGCCAGCAGTGTGGAAGGGGGAAACGAGCAGTACTTC. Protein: CASSVEGGNEQYF.